These 19 T cell receptor beta chains originate from one sample sequenced in a study of T cell changes during pregnancy in multiple sclerosis. Repertoires were generated with immunoSEQ multiplex PCR, while TCRdb's copy carries only in-frame clones and drops some. The sample holds roughly 50,000 clones, 94% seen once. The material was CD8+ T cells from peripheral blood mononuclear cells, obtained in the third trimester of pregnancy. Receptor source: a female donor with multiple sclerosis, enrolled in a pregnancy study.

The chain employs TRBV2 and TRBJ2-5; 7 bases are a match to TRBD2. The length of the CDR3 is 14 residues. The V segment lost 9 bases and the J segment 3 bases; nucleotides outside the gene matches: 10. Germline V CDR1 and CDR2: SNHLY, FYNNEI. The CDR3 loop is CARWSSGGEETQYF. DNA of the CDR3: TGTGCCAGGTGGAGCTCTGGGGGGGAAGAGACCCAGTACTTC.

The CDR3 loop reads CASSPQGRATRYNEQFF. The CDR3 DNA follows: TGTGCCAGCTCACCCCAAGGGCGGGCCACTCGGTACAATGAGCAGTTCTTC. The gene calls are TRBV18 and TRBJ2-1; weak D call: TRBD2 (5 bases). The V gene's germline CDR1 is KGHSH and CDR2 LQKENI. The CDR3 loop spans 17 amino acids. V lost 3 bases, J lost 4 bases, and 19 bases lay in between.

V gene TRBV15 combines with J gene TRBJ2-7; 9 bases match TRBD2. The V gene's germline CDR1 is LNHNV and CDR2 YYDKDF (reference sequence). The J segment lost 3 bases and the V segment lost 1 base, leaving 7 bases of the junction unmatched. CDR3 length: 16 residues. CDR3 sequence: CATSRGLAGDGYEQYF. Here the CDR3 DNA reads TGTGCCACCAGCAGAGGTTTAGCGGGAGACGGCTACGAGCAGTACTTC. Variable domain in full (rest from reference TRBV15 and TRBJ2-7): DAMVIQNPRYQVTQFGKPVTLSCSQTLNHNVMYWYQQKSSQAPKLLFHYYDKDFNNEADTPDNFQSRRPNTSFCFLDIRSPGLGDTAMYLCATSRGLAGDGYEQYFGPGTRLTVT.

CDR3 sequence reads: CASSQDVEGVWYGYTF. CDR3 coding DNA: TGCGCCAGCAGCCAAGATGTAGAGGGAGTATGGTATGGCTACACCTTC. The J gene is TRBJ1-2, the V gene TRBV4-3; no clear D gene. Germline assignment: CDR1 LGHNA and CDR2 YSLEER. Trimming removed 0 bases at V and 5 bases at J, with 16 bases between. The CDR3 length is 16 residues.

The chain combines TRBV5-4 with TRBJ2-1; D is perhaps TRBD2 (5 bases). CDR3 length: 12 residues. Deletions cut 3 bases from V and 5 bases from J, with 6 bases between. Germline V gene data show CDR1 as SGHNT and CDR2 as YYREEE (reference sequence). CDR3 bases: TGTGCCAGCAGCTGGGGAGACAATGAGCAGTTCTTC. Translated: CASSWGDNEQFF.

In this sample, this clone is medium-sized. The V gene is TRBV5-4, the J gene TRBJ2-1, with 11 positions matching TRBD2. CDR1 is SGHNT, CDR2 YYREEE, per germline (reference sequence). This CDR3 spans 17 amino acids. V shed 2 bases and J 2 bases; nucleotides not matched to a gene: 6. The chain's CDR3 is CASSLLAGAATYNEQFF. The CDR3 region has the DNA TGTGCCAGCAGCTTACTAGCGGGAGCTGCGACCTACAATGAGCAGTTCTTC.

The V and J genes are TRBV30 and TRBJ2-7; no firm D call. Trimming shortened V by 1 base and J by 0 bases, and 10 bases separated the two germline ends. This CDR3 is built from 14 residues. The germline V gene has CDR1 GTSNPN and CDR2 SVGIG (reference sequence). The CDR3 nucleotides read TGTGCCTGGAGTGGACTCCTGCTCTCCTACGAGCAGTACTTC. The encoded protein is CAWSGLLLSYEQYF.

This rearrangement joins TRBV7-9 to TRBJ2-7; the match to TRBD1 covers 8 bases. The V segment lost 0 bases and the J segment 2 bases; nucleotides outside the gene matches: 6. The CDR3 consists of 16 residues. The V gene's germline CDR1 is SEHNR and CDR2 FQNEAQ (reference sequence). The CDR3 loop reads CASSLASGTGAYEQYF. The CDR3 DNA follows: TGTGCCAGCAGCTTAGCTTCCGGGACAGGCGCCTACGAGCAGTACTTC.

This chain connects TRBV7-2 to TRBJ2-1; 7 nucleotides align to TRBD2. The CDR3 is made up of 13 amino acids. In germline, CDR1 is SGHTA, CDR2 FQGNSA. Unmatched junction bases numbered 3, after V lost 1 base and J lost 9 bases. This chain's CDR3 is CASSLEGRVEQFF. CDR3 coding DNA: TGTGCCAGCAGCTTAGAAGGGAGGGTTGAGCAGTTCTTC.

This clone was seen a single time. This chain connects TRBV4-1 to TRBJ2-7; 11 nucleotides line up with TRBD2. V dropped 0 bases and J dropped 1; count of bases not matched to a gene: 8. The V gene's germline CDR1 is MGHRA and CDR2 YSYEKL. This CDR3 is 18 amino acids long. CDR3 in DNA: TGCGCCAGCAGCCAAGAAATGACACTAGCGGGAGCATCCTACGAGCAGTACTTC. Translating it yields CASSQEMTLAGASYEQYF.

The V call is TRBV5-4, the J call TRBJ2-7; 11 bases line up with TRBD1. The germline V gene encodes CDR1 SGHNT and CDR2 YYREEE (reference sequence). This CDR3 has 15 amino acids. With V trimmed by 3 bases and J by 4 bases, 6 bases remained unmatched. CDR3 in DNA: TGTGCCAGCAGCTCGGACAGGGGGCTAGGGTACGAGCAGTACTTC. Its protein is CASSSDRGLGYEQYF.

The chain recombines TRBV5-4 with TRBJ2-1, with TRBD2 as a possible D gene (5 bases). CDR3 length: 14 amino acids. The germline CDR1 and CDR2 sequences are SGHNT and YYREEE (reference sequence). The germline V and J ends were trimmed by 0 bases and 5 bases, with 9 bases remaining between them. CDR3 loop: CASSLVFGDNEQFF. CDR3 DNA: TGTGCCAGCAGCTTGGTTTTCGGGGACAATGAGCAGTTCTTC.

The chain links TRBV4-1 to TRBJ2-2, with D perhaps matching TRBD1 (5 bases). The CDR3 spans 16 residues. V was cut by 0 bases and J by 4 bases, with 12 bases left in between. Germline V gives CDR1 MGHRA, CDR2 YSYEKL. The chain's CDR3 is CASSQEPGLITGELFF. DNA for the CDR3: TGCGCCAGCAGCCAAGAACCAGGGTTGATCACCGGGGAGCTGTTTTTT.

The rearrangement uses TRBV19 and TRBJ1-2; TRBD1 agrees at 7 bases. The CDR3 contains 14 residues. Trimming at V came to 5 bases and at J to 4 bases, leaving 7 bases not matched to a gene. CDR1 and CDR2 from the germline V gene are LNHDA and SQIVND (reference sequence). The CDR3 loop reads CASSWGQRLYGYTF. CDR3 DNA: TGTGCCAGTAGTTGGGGACAGAGGCTCTATGGCTACACCTTC.

The J gene is TRBJ2-1, the V gene TRBV27, with 15 bases matching TRBD2. This CDR3 comprises 17 residues. Germline V gives CDR1 MNHEY, CDR2 SMNVEV (reference sequence). With V trimmed by 7 bases and J by 8 bases, 12 bases remained unmatched. The CDR3 loop reads CASNKGLAGGFGDEQFF. CDR3 bases: TGTGCCAGCAACAAGGGACTAGCGGGAGGTTTTGGGGATGAGCAGTTCTTC.

V gene TRBV7-9 combines with J gene TRBJ1-4; the match to TRBD1 covers 7 bases. Germline loops: CDR1 SEHNR, CDR2 FQNEAQ (reference sequence). Germline trimming cut 1 base from V and 7 bases from J; bases unmatched to any gene: 9. The length of the CDR3 is 16 residues. CDR3 residues: CASSLGEGAALEKLFF. DNA for the CDR3: TGTGCCAGCAGCTTAGGAGAGGGGGCGGCCCTTGAAAAACTGTTTTTT.

The chain is built from TRBV27 and TRBJ2-7; 7 bases are shared with TRBD1. Germline V gives CDR1 MNHEY, CDR2 SMNVEV (reference sequence). The V gene end was trimmed by 5 bases and the J gene end by 2 bases; junction bases not matched to a gene: 6. This CDR3 contains 14 residues. CDR3 amino acids: CASSKDREPYEQYF. CDR3 in DNA: TGTGCCAGCAGTAAAGACAGGGAACCCTACGAGCAGTACTTC.

This rearrangement joins TRBV6-6 to TRBJ1-5, with 7 bases identical to TRBD1. Trimming cost V 6 bases and J 3 bases; bases outside gene matches: 8. In germline, CDR1 is MNHNY, CDR2 SVGAGI (reference sequence). The CDR3 loop spans 15 amino acids. The DNA for the CDR3 is TGTGCCAGCAGCAGCATGGGACAGACCAATCAGCCCCAGCATTTT. Its translation is CASSSMGQTNQPQHF.

This sequence joins TRBV30 and TRBJ2-7, with 8 nucleotides matching TRBD2. CDR1 GTSNPN and CDR2 SVGIG come from the germline V gene (reference sequence). CDR3 length: 15 amino acids. V was pared by 2 bases and J by 5 bases, with 11 bases of the junction left unmatched. The CDR3 reads CAWSFFTGGLHEQYF. CDR3 DNA: TGTGCCTGGAGTTTCTTTACGGGGGGGCTTCACGAGCAGTACTTC.